Listed here are 15 T cell receptor beta chains from one sample, sequenced in a study of identifying expanded T cells in peripheral blood (dated by TCRdb to about 2019). Library preparation used the immunoSEQ multiplex PCR assay. The table was pulled from immuneACCESS by TCRdb, which kept in-frame rearrangements only. Such tables lose some clones; where checked, under half of the loss comes from unresolved V genes, and the rest has no known cause. The table for this sample lists approximately 120,000 clones; about 87% of them were counted only once. About 8.6% of the sample belongs to the ten largest clones. Sequenced sample: blood. These TCRs come from a person between 18 and 75 years old in good health.

V gene TRBV27 combines with J gene TRBJ1-2; D possibly corresponds to TRBD1 (5 bases). From germline, CDR1 is MNHEY and CDR2 SMNVEV (reference sequence). The length of the CDR3 is 14 residues. V dropped 5 bases and J dropped 7 bases, with 17 bases sitting between them. CDR3: CASSVGTPGAGYTF. CDR3 nucleotide sequence: TGTGCCAGCAGTGTCGGGACTCCTGGGGCTGGCTACACCTTC.

V is TRBV5-6 and J is TRBJ1-3; no clear D gene. Germline CDR1 SGHDT, CDR2 YYEEEE. The CDR3 loop spans 13 amino acids. Trimming removed 4 bases at V and 8 bases at J, with 13 bases between. This chain's CDR3 is CASSPPSGDTIYF. In DNA form, the CDR3 reads TGTGCCAGCAGCCCCCCCAGCGGGGACACCATATATTTT.

The rearrangement joins TRBV6-1 to TRBJ1-2, with D possibly TRBD1 on 5 matching bases. CDR1 is MNHNS, CDR2 SASEGT, per germline. V was clipped by 0 bases and J by 2 bases, with 7 bases between them. The CDR3 has 14 amino acids. The CDR3 region is CASSEAGLNYGYTF. The CDR3 nucleotides are TGTGCCAGCAGTGAAGCGGGACTCAACTATGGCTACACCTTC.

The gene calls are TRBV7-9 and TRBJ2-1; 8 nucleotides line up with TRBD2. This CDR3 is 15 amino acids long. CDR1 SEHNR and CDR2 FQNEAQ come from the germline V gene (reference sequence). The V and J ends lost 5 bases and 13 bases, in that order; junction bases with no gene match: 16. The CDR3 DNA reads TGTGCCAGCAGCGCCACCGGGACTAGTACCCTTTTTCAGTTCTTC. This codes for CASSATGTSTLFQFF.

The gene calls are TRBV5-1 and TRBJ2-7; 8 positions match TRBD1. This CDR3 contains 15 residues. V shed 0 bases, J shed 5 bases, and the junction held 7 bases outside the gene matches. Germline assignment: CDR1 SGHRS and CDR2 YFSETQ. The CDR3 DNA sequence: TGCGCCAGCAGCTTGGGCGTGAGGACAGGGAACGAGCAGTACTTC. It encodes CASSLGVRTGNEQYF.

The chain combines TRBV7-9 with TRBJ2-7; 12 bases are shared with TRBD1. The germline CDR1 and CDR2 sequences are SEHNR and FQNEAQ (reference sequence). CDR3 length: 14 amino acids. The ends lost 3 bases at V and 4 bases at J; junction bases unmatched: 1. The CDR3 DNA sequence: TGTGCCAGCAGCTTGGGACAGGGGGCATACGAGCAGTACTTC. Translated: CASSLGQGAYEQYF.

The chain couples TRBV7-8 to TRBJ1-5; D gene unclear. The germline V gene has CDR1 SGHVS and CDR2 FQNEAQ. The CDR3 has 16 amino acids. V was shortened by 4 bases and J by 1 base, with 14 bases between the two germline ends. The CDR3 sequence is CASSSTHLGSNQPQHF. CDR3 in DNA: TGTGCCAGCAGCTCGACCCATTTGGGGAGCAATCAGCCCCAGCATTTT.

This clone was observed once. The J gene is TRBJ2-7, the V gene TRBV6-6, with 10 bases identical to TRBD1. The junction had 8 bases not matched to a gene; V was cut back by 6 bases and J by 3 bases. Germline loops: CDR1 MNHNY, CDR2 SVGAGI (reference sequence). CDR3 length: 15 amino acids. The CDR3 region has the DNA TGTGCCAGCAGACCGACAGGGACAGGGGACTACGAGCAGTACTTC. Translated: CASRPTGTGDYEQYF.

CDR3 region: CASSLTGNTGELFF. The CDR3 nucleotides are TGTGCCAGCAGTTTGACAGGCAACACCGGGGAGCTGTTTTTT. The chain uses TRBV6-4 and TRBJ2-2; possibly TRBD1 for D (6 bases). The germline V and J ends were trimmed by 5 bases and 2 bases, with 9 bases remaining between them. This CDR3 contains 14 residues. The germline gives CDR1 MRHNA, CDR2 SNTAGT.

This clone was observed once. The V gene is TRBV5-1, the J gene TRBJ2-6; 11 bases line up with TRBD2. The germline V gene has CDR1 SGHRS and CDR2 YFSETQ. The trim removed 0 bases at V and 3 bases at J, leaving 8 bases unmatched. The CDR3 has 19 residues. CDR3 region: CASSLVLAGVSGGANVLTF. In DNA, the CDR3 is TGCGCCAGCAGCTTGGTACTAGCGGGAGTGAGTGGTGGGGCCAACGTCCTGACTTTC.

The chain carries TRBV9 and TRBJ1-2; D is ambiguous. The germline CDR1 and CDR2 sequences are SGDLS and YYNGEE. Trimming took 0 bases from V and 0 from J, leaving 3 bases between them. There are 13 residues in the CDR3. CDR3 bases: TGTGCCAGCAGCGTAGAGGCTAACTATGGCTACACCTTC. Translating it yields CASSVEANYGYTF.

This clone was counted a few times. This rearrangement joins TRBV28 to TRBJ1-5; D gene ambiguous. Germline V lookup: CDR1 MDHEN, CDR2 SYDVKM. There are 13 residues in the CDR3. Trimming stripped 7 bases from V and 0 bases from J, with 7 bases between. The CDR3 loop reads CASIMYSNQPQHF. For the CDR3, the DNA is TGTGCCAGCATAATGTATAGCAATCAGCCCCAGCATTTT. The complete variable domain, with remaining parts taken from reference TRBV28 and TRBJ1-5, reads DVKVTQSSRYLVKRTGEKVFLECVQDMDHENMFWYRQDPGLGLRLIYFSYDVKMKEKGDIPEGYSVSREKKERFSLILESASTNQTSMYLCASIMYSNQPQHFGDGTRLSIL.

This chain connects TRBV7-2 to TRBJ1-1; D gene uncertain. CDR1 is SGHTA and CDR2 is FQGNSA in the germline V gene. The CDR3 is 13 amino acids. The ends were cut back, 6 bases at V and 1 base at J, with 9 bases in the middle. CDR3 nucleotides: TGTGCCAGCAGACAACAGACGAACACTGAAGCTTTCTTT. It yields the protein CASRQQTNTEAFF.

The chain employs TRBV15 and TRBJ1-4, with 7 bases that match TRBD1. J gave up 8 bases and V 0 bases, and 6 bases lay outside the gene matches. The CDR3 totals 15 residues. Germline lookup yields CDR1 LNHNV and CDR2 YYDKDF (reference sequence). The CDR3 loop is CATSRDMNRGEKLFF. Written as DNA, the CDR3 is TGTGCCACCAGCAGAGATATGAACAGGGGAGAAAAACTGTTTTTT.

This chain joins TRBV11-2 and TRBJ2-5; D may be TRBD1 or TRBD2 (6 bases each). Germline-derived CDR1 and CDR2 are SGHAT and FQNNGV. The CDR3 extends over 14 amino acids. Trimming stripped 3 bases from V and 5 bases from J, with 13 bases between. The CDR3 sequence: CASSFTGAGETQYF. Here the CDR3 DNA reads TGTGCCAGCAGCTTTACGGGGGCCGGTGAGACCCAGTACTTC.